This TCR beta chain was captured in a study of blood T cell repertoires in COVID-19. Clones were sequenced by immunoSEQ multiplex PCR, and TCRdb holds only the in-frame ones, with some missing. Here the sample spans 55,000 to 70,000 clones, approximately 82% being singletons. V dropped 4 bases and J dropped 7; count of bases not matched to a gene: 5. The germline V gene encodes CDR1 MNHEY and CDR2 SVGAGI. The CDR3 has 14 amino acids. This TCR came from a woman older than 75 with acute or convalescent COVID-19. The sample consisted of peripheral blood. The rearrangement links TRBV6-5 to TRBJ1-4; TRBD1 matches 8 bases. The CDR3 loop reads CASSSTGGSEKLFF. Written as DNA, the CDR3 is TGTGCCAGCAGTTCCACAGGGGGAAGTGAAAAACTGTTTTTT.